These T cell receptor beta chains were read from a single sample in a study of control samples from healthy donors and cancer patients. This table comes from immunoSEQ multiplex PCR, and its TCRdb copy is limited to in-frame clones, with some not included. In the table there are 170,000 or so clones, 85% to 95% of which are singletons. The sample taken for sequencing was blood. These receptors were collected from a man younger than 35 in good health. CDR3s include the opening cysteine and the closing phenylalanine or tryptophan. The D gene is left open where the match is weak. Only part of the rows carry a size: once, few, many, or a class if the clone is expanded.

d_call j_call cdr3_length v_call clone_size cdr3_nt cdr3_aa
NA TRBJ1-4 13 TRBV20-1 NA TGCAGTGCTAGTCTGCCTGGGGGTGAAAAACTGTTTTTT CSASLPGGEKLFF
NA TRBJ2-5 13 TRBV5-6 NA TGTGCCAGCAGCTTGTGGGGTAGGGAGACCCAGTACTTC CASSLWGRETQYF
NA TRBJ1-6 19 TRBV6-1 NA TGTGCCAGCAGTGATGGGTTTGGGGGGGCCAACTCCTATAATTCACCCCTCCACTTT CASSDGFGGANSYNSPLHF
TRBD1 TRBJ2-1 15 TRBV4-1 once TGCGCCAGCAGCCAAGAGGGACAGGAGTACAATGAGCAGTTCTTC CASSQEGQEYNEQFF
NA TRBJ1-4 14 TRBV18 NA TGTGCCAGCTCTCGGGATTCCAGAGGGGAAAAACTGTTTTTT CASSRDSRGEKLFF
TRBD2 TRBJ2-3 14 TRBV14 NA TGTGCCAGCAGCCCCGACACGGCGCGGGGGACGCAGTATTTT CASSPDTARGTQYF
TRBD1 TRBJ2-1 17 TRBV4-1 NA TGCGCCAGCAGCCAAGATATGGCAGGACAGGCATACAATGAGCAGTTCTTC CASSQDMAGQAYNEQFF
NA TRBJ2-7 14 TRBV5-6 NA TGTGCCAGCAGCTTCACAGGAACCCTCAACGAGCAGTACTTC CASSFTGTLNEQYF
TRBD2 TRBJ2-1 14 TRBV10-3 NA TGTGCCATCAGTGAAGGGACTACCTACAATGAGCAGTTCTTC CAISEGTTYNEQFF
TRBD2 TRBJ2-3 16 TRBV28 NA TGTGCCAGCAGTTTAAGGCGGGGGGCCGGCACAGATACGCAGTATTTT CASSLRRGAGTDTQYF
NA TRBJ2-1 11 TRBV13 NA TGTGCCAGCAGCTTAACTTATGAGCAGTTCTTC CASSLTYEQFF
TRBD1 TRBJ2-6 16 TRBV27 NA TGTGCCAGCAGCACAGGGGGCAGAGGAGGGGCCAACGTCCTGACTTTC CASSTGGRGGANVLTF
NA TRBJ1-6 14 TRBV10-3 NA TGTGCCATCAGTGCTACAGATAATAATTCACCCCTCCACTTT CAISATDNNSPLHF
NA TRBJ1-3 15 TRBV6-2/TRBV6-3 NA TGTGCCAGCAGTTATAGGAAGGGCTCTGGAAACACCATATATTTT CASSYRKGSGNTIYF
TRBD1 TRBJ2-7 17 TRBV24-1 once TGTGCCACCAGTGGGACCACCGGGACAGCCACGGCCTACGAGCAGTACTTC CATSGTTGTATAYEQYF
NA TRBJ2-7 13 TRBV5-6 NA TGTGCCAGCAGCCGGGACGGCCGCTACGAGCAGTACTTC CASSRDGRYEQYF
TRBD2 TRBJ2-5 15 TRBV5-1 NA TGCGCCAGCTATCATGGGCGGGGGGATCAAGAGACCCAGTACTTC CASYHGRGDQETQYF
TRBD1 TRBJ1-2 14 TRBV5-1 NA TGCGCCAGCGGTGAACAGGGGTACGACTATGGCTACACCTTC CASGEQGYDYGYTF
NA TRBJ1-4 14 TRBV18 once TGTGCCAGCTCACCCCCCGGGAGGGGTGAAAAACTGTTTTTT CASSPPGRGEKLFF
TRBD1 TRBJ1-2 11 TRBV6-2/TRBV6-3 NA TGTGCCAGCAGTCGGGACAGCGGCTACACCTTC CASSRDSGYTF
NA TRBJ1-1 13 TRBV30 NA TGTGCCTGGAGTTGGGGGGTGAATACTGAAGCTTTCTTT CAWSWGVNTEAFF
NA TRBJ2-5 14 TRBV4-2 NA TGTGCCAGCAGCCTGGGATCGGCGGGAGAGACCCAGTACTTC CASSLGSAGETQYF
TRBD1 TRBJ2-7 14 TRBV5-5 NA TGTGCCAGCAGCAGTCACGGGGGGACAGGGGAGCAGTACTTC CASSSHGGTGEQYF
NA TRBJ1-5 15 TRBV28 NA TGTGCCAGCAGTTCCTGGACAAATAGCAATCAGCCCCAGCATTTT CASSSWTNSNQPQHF
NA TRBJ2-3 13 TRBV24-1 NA TGTGCCACCAGTGATTTGAGGGGGAATACGCAGTATTTT CATSDLRGNTQYF
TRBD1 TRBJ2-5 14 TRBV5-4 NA TGTGCCAGCAGCTCCGGACAGGGGGGAGAGACCCAGTACTTC CASSSGQGGETQYF
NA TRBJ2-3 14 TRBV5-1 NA TGCGCCAGCAGCTTGTATCGGGAAGCAGATACGCAGTATTTT CASSLYREADTQYF